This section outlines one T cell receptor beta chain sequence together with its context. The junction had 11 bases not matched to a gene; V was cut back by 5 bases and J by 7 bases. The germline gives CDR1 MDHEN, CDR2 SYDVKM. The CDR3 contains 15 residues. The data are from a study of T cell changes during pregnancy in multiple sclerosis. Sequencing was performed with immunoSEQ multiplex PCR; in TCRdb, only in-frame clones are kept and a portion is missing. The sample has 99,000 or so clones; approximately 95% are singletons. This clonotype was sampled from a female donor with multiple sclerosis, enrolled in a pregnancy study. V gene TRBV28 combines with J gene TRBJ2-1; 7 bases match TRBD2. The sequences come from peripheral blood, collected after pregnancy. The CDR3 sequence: CASSHPGEGINEQFF. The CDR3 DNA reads TGTGCCAGCAGTCACCCGGGGGAGGGGATAAATGAGCAGTTCTTC.